This T cell receptor beta chain was captured in a study of shared clonotypes between healthy human individuals. Study information: Three plates each covered CD4 naive and memory; CD8 naive two, CD8 memory one.

V lost 0 bases, J lost 0 bases, and 17 bases lay in between. This CDR3 spans 19 amino acids. Germline V gene lookup returns CDR1 MGHRA and CDR2 YSYEKL. Regarding the study as a whole: Despite large depth, sorted-subset datasets appeared incompletely sequenced. It was observed that 5% to 6.5% of naive CD4 clonotypes were shared across several donors.

Profiling relied on immunoSEQ multiplex PCR, and the TCRdb table lists in-frame clones only, not all of them. The sample shows more than 2 million clones, 95% of them seen only once. The donors, healthy adults who were HIV-negative, had experienced no recent acute infections or vaccinations. For this clone: The antigen is undetermined.

Sequencing was carried out using naive CD4+ T cells sorted from blood. Specified subset: CD45RA+ positively selected. The V and J genes are TRBV4-1 and TRBJ2-2; tentative D call: TRBD2 (6 bases). The sequence was obtained from a man aged 18-30 years in good health. CDR3 DNA: TGCGCCAGCAGCCAAGAAGGAGGGTTAGGGCGGCCGAACACCGGGGAGCTGTTTTTT. The encoded protein is CASSQEGGLGRPNTGELFF.